The clone carrying this TCR beta chain was detected only a few times. The antigen remains unidentified. Trimming shortened V by 5 bases and J by 7 bases, and 21 bases separated the two germline ends. This CDR3 spans 16 amino acids. CDR1 and CDR2 (germline): LNHDA, SQIVND (reference sequence). This sample is part of a study of PD-L1 blockade in urothelial cancer. Findings and caveats of the study: When pretreatment blood TCR clonality was below the median, it predicted better survival.

Generated by immunoSEQ multiplex PCR, the TCRdb table keeps only in-frame clones and is missing some. Here the sample spans roughly 20,000 clones, around 90% being singletons. The sequences come from PBMCs, collected around atezolizumab (anti-PD-L1) treatment. This TCR was sampled from a woman between 55 and 75 years old with urothelial cancer. J is TRBJ2-1 and V is TRBV19, with a tentative D call TRBD2 (6 bases). CDR3 protein: CASSLERRGGINEQFF. The CDR3 nucleotides read TGTGCCAGTAGTCTCGAGCGACGGGGCGGGATAAATGAGCAGTTCTTC.